This TCR beta chain was identified during a study of blood T cell repertoires in COVID-19. Study-wide background: PBMCs, B-cell-depleted T cells, or T cells provided the cDNA or gDNA that made up the material.

In the authors' workflow: Estimation of nucleated cell counts was performed using reference gene primer amplification. Sequencing used immunoSEQ multiplex PCR; TCRdb keeps in-frame clones, though not all of them. D and trimming were read from the DNA, whereas the V and J calls and clone size are those reported in that table. The sample yields roughly 130,000 clones, over 75% seen once. In germline, CDR1 is SGHDN, CDR2 FVKESK. CDR3 length: 15 amino acids. V lost 1 base and J lost 6, with 13 bases in between. This receptor was obtained from a woman aged 55-70 years with acute or convalescent COVID-19. The chain joins TRBV14 to TRBJ2-1; possible D gene TRBD2, 5 bases. The specimen was peripheral blood. CDR3 DNA sequence: TGTGCCAGCAGCCAAGCGGGAACGGCGTTCAATGAGCAGTTCTTC. Its protein is CASSQAGTAFNEQFF.